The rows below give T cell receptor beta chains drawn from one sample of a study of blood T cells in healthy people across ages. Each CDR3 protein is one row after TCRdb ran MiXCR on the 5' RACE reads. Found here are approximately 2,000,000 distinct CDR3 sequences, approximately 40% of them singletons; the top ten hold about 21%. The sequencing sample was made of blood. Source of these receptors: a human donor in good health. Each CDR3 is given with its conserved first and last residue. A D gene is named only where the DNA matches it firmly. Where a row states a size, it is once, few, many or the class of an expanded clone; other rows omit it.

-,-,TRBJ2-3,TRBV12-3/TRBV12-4,CASAGRADTQYF,TGTGCCAGCGCTGGTCGTGCGGATACGCAGTATTTT
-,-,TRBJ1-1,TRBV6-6,CVSSTEGLNTEAFF,TGTGTCAGCAGTACGGAGGGTTTGAACACTGAAGCTTTCTTT
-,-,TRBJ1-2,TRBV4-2,CASSPKPSGSGYGYTF,TGTGCCAGCAGCCCTAAGCCGTCTGGGTCGGGGTATGGCTACACCTTC
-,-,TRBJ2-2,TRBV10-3,CAISDREPRAGELFF,TGTGCCATCAGTGACCGGGAACCCCGAGCCGGGGAGCTGTTTTTT
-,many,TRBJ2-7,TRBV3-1,CASSQGFYEQYF,TGTGCCAGCAGCCAGGGCTTCTACGAGCAGTACTTC
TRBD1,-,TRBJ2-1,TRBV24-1,CATSDWTGRVNEQFF,TGTGCCACCAGTGACTGGACAGGGCGGGTCAATGAGCAGTTCTTC
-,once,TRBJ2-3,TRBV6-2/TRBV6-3,CASGRGATDTQYF,TGTGCCAGTGGTCGCGGGGCTACAGATACGCAGTATTTT
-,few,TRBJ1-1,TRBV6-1,CASSTRTDTEAFF,TGTGCCAGCAGTACCCGGACCGACACTGAAGCTTTCTTT
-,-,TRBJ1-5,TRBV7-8,CASSFGRSLQPQHF,TGTGCCAGCAGCTTTGGTAGATCCCTACAGCCCCAGCATTTT
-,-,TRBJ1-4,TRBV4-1,CASSQTGAGENEKLFF,TGCGCCAGCAGCCAAACTGGGGCAGGGGAAAATGAAAAACTGTTTTTT
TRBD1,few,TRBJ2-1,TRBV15,CATSTRQGAHNEQFF,TGTGCCACCAGCACCCGACAGGGGGCCCACAATGAGCAGTTCTTC
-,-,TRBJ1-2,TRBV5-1,CASSLQPAGEYGYTF,TGCGCCAGCAGCCTCCAACCTGCAGGGGAATATGGCTACACCTTC
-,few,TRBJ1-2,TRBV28,CASRPPTGSSNYGYTF,TGTGCCAGCAGACCCCCGACAGGTTCATCTAACTATGGCTACACCTTC
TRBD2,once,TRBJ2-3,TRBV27,CASSWTSGGRGTQYF,TGTGCCAGCAGTTGGACTAGCGGGGGAAGAGGTACGCAGTATTTT
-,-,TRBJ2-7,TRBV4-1,CASSSPTVSSYEQYF,TGCGCCAGCAGCTCTCCCACTGTTAGCTCCTACGAGCAGTACTTC
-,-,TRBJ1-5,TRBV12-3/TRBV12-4,CASSFRGVDQPQHF,TGTGCCAGCAGTTTTCGGGGTGTAGATCAGCCCCAGCATTTT
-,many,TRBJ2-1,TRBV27,CASSLFQYNEQFF,TGTGCCAGCAGTTTATTCCAGTACAATGAGCAGTTCTTC
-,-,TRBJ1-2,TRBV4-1,CASSHPEGYGYTF,TGCGCCAGCAGCCACCCTGAGGGTTATGGCTACACCTTC